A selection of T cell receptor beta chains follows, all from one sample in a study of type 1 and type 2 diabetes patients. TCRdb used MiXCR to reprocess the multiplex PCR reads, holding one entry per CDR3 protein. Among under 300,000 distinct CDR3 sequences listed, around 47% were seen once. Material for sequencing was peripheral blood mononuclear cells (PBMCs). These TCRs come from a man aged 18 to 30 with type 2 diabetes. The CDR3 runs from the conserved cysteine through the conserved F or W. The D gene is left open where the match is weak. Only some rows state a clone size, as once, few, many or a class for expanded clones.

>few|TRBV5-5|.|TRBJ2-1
CASSLWDRANEQFF
TGTGCCAGCAGCTTGTGGGACCGGGCGAATGAGCAGTTCTTC
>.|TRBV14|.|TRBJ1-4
CASSLWQDSLGKLFF
TGTGCCAGCAGCCTATGGCAAGACAGTTTGGGAAAACTGTTTTTT
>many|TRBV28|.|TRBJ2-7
CASSALFEQYF
TGTGCCAGCAGTGCTCTCTTCGAGCAGTACTTC
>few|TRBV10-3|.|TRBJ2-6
CAISQGSGANVLTF
TGTGCCATCTCACAGGGCTCTGGGGCCAACGTCCTGACTTTC
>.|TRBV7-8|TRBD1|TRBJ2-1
CASSLYGTGGKYEQFF
TGTGCCAGCAGCTTATACGGGACAGGGGGCAAGTATGAGCAGTTCTTC
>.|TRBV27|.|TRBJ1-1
CASSPSEGSRTEAFF
TGTGCCAGCAGTCCCTCCGAGGGAAGTCGCACTGAAGCTTTCTTT
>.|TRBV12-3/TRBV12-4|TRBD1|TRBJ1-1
CASRLTGDPNTEAFF
TGTGCCAGCAGATTGACAGGGGACCCGAACACTGAAGCTTTCTTT
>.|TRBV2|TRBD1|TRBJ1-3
CASSRQGAWGNTIYF
TGTGCCAGCAGTAGACAGGGGGCGTGGGGAAACACCATATATTTT
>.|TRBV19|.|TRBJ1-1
CASRVSSAVEAFF
TGTGCCAGTAGGGTCTCCTCGGCCGTTGAAGCTTTCTTT
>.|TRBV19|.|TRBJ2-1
CASSEPTSSVLSYNEQFF
TGTGCCAGTAGCGAACCCACCTCTAGCGTACTCTCCTACAATGAGCAGTTCTTC
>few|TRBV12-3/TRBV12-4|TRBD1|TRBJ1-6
CASKTGELAIGSPLHF
TGTGCCAGTAAGACAGGGGAGCTGGCAATAGGTTCACCCCTCCACTTT
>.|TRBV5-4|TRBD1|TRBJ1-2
CASSLGGTADGYTF
TGTGCCAGCAGCTTGGGGGGGACAGCGGATGGCTACACCTTC
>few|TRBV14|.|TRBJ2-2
CASSQTSTGELFF
TGTGCCAGCAGCCAAACCAGCACCGGGGAGCTGTTTTTT
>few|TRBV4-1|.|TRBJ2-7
CASSFRAGTGLYEQYF
TGCGCCAGCAGCTTCCGAGCCGGGACGGGTCTGTACGAGCAGTACTTC
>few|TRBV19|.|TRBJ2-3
CASSPRVGTDTQYF
TGTGCCAGTAGTCCTAGGGTGGGCACAGATACGCAGTATTTT
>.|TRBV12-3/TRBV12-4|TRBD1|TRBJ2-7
CASSWDSSSYEQYF
TGTGCCAGCAGTTGGGACAGCAGCTCCTACGAGCAGTACTTC
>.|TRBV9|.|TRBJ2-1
CASSVEPSYNEQFF
TGTGCCAGCAGCGTAGAACCTTCCTACAATGAGCAGTTCTTC
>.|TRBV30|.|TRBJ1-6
CAWTRESYNSPLHF
TGTGCCTGGACCCGGGAGTCCTATAATTCACCCCTCCACTTT
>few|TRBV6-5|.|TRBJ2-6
CASSYGFGRVPSRANVLTF
TGTGCCAGCAGTTACGGTTTCGGCAGGGTGCCATCAAGGGCCAACGTCCTGACTTTC
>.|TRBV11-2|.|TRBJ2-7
CASSFRDNSYEQYF
TGTGCCAGCAGCTTCCGGGACAACTCCTACGAGCAGTACTTC
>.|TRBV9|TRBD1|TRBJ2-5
CASSDRGLGETQYF
TGTGCCAGCAGCGACAGGGGGCTAGGGGAGACCCAGTACTTC
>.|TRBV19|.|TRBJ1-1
CASSNPGGTEAFF
TGTGCCAGTAGTAACCCCGGAGGCACTGAAGCTTTCTTT
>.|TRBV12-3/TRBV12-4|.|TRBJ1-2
CASSPKAFSNYGYTF
TGTGCCAGCAGCCCAAAGGCGTTTTCTAACTATGGCTACACCTTC
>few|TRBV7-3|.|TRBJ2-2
CASSLSGGSNTGELFF
TGTGCCAGCAGCTTGTCAGGGGGGTCGAACACCGGGGAGCTGTTTTTT
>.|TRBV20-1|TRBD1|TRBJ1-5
CSAGTGQPQHF
TGCAGTGCTGGGACAGGGCAGCCCCAGCATTTT
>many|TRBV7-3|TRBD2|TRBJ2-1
CASSLAGGLYNEQFF
TGTGCCAGCAGCCTAGCGGGAGGGCTATACAATGAGCAGTTCTTC
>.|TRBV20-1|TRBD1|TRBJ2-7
CSAPPGQIYEQYF
TGCAGTGCTCCGCCGGGACAGATTTACGAGCAGTACTTC
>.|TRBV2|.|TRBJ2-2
CASSEVGGLGGELFF
TGTGCCAGCAGTGAAGTGGGGGGGCTCGGCGGGGAGCTGTTTTTT
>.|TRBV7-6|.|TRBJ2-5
CASSSGMVQETQYF
TGTGCTAGCAGCTCCGGTATGGTACAAGAGACCCAGTACTTC
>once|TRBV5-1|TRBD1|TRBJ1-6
CASSLRSQGATGKSPLHF
TGCGCCAGCAGCTTGCGAAGCCAGGGGGCAACTGGTAAATCACCCCTCCACTTT
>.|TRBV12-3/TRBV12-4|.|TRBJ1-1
CASSFPSRGLRTEAFF
TGTGCCAGCAGTTTTCCAAGCCGGGGATTACGGACTGAAGCTTTCTTT
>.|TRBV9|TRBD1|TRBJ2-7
CASSQQGVSGEQYF
TGTGCCAGCAGCCAACAGGGGGTAAGCGGCGAGCAGTACTTC
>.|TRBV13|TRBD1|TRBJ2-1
CASRNRQGSEQFF
TGTGCCAGCAGAAACCGACAGGGGAGCGAGCAGTTCTTC
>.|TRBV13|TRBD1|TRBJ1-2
CASSAYRDRVRGYTF
TGTGCCAGCAGCGCGTACCGGGACAGGGTTCGTGGCTACACCTTC
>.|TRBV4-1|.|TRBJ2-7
CASSQSIGWARGVNEQYF
TGCGCCAGCAGCCAAAGTATAGGGTGGGCCAGGGGAGTAAACGAGCAGTACTTC
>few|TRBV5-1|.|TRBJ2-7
CASSYYEGYEQYF
TGCGCCAGCAGCTACTACGAAGGGTACGAGCAGTACTTC
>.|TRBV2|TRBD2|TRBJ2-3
CASKPREGSDTQYF
TGTGCCAGCAAACCTAGGGAGGGGTCAGATACGCAGTATTTT
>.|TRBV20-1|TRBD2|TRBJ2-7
CSAPVLLAGGPYEQYF
TGCAGTGCTCCAGTGTTACTAGCGGGAGGGCCCTACGAGCAGTACTTC
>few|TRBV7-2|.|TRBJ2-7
CASSKRRQGTYEQYF
TGTGCCAGCAGCAAACGACGGCAGGGGACCTACGAGCAGTACTTC
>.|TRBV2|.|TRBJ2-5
CASSQDLTGRVETQYF
TGCGCCAGCAGCCAAGACTTGACAGGACGGGTTGAGACCCAGTACTTC
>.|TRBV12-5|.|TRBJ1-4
CASGQQGDNEELFF
TGTGCTAGTGGACAACAGGGAGATAATGAAGAACTGTTTTTT
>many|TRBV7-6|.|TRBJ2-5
CASSLPQKTQYF
TGTGCCAGCAGCTTACCTCAGAAGACCCAGTACTTC
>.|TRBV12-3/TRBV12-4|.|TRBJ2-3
CASSEIDTQYF
TGTGCCAGCAGCGAGATTGATACGCAGTATTTT
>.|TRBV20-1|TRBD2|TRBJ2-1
CSAPPHQLADLYNEQFF
TGCAGTGCTCCACCACACCAACTAGCGGACCTCTACAATGAGCAGTTCTTC
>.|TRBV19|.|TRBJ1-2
CASSIESAANYGYTF
TGTGCCAGTAGTATAGAGTCGGCAGCGAACTATGGCTACACCTTC
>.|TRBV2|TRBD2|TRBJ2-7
CASSPGTIEQYF
TGTGCCAGCAGTCCCGGGACTATCGAGCAGTACTTC
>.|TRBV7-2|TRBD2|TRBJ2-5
CASSQETSGGARETQYF
TGCGCCAGCAGCCAAGAGACTAGCGGGGGGGCTAGGGAGACCCAGTACTTC
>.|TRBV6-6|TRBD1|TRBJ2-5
CASSWAKSGGTQYF
TGTGCCAGCAGTTGGGCGAAGTCAGGGGGGACCCAGTACTTC
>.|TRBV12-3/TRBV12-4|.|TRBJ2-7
CASSFRGSGRDEQYF
TGTGCCAGCAGTTTTCGGGGGTCTGGGCGGGACGAGCAGTACTTC
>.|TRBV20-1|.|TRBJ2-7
CSARDADGVVYEQYF
TGCAGTGCTAGAGACGCGGATGGTGTGGTTTACGAGCAGTACTTC
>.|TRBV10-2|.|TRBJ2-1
CASSGASAAGEQFF
TGCGCCAGCAGTGGGGCTAGCGCCGCGGGTGAGCAGTTCTTC
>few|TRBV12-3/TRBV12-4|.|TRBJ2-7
CASSYRPTISYEQYF
TGTGCCAGCAGCTATAGGCCGACGATCTCCTACGAGCAGTACTTC
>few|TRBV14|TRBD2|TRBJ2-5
CASSKPPGLVGETQYF
TGTGCCAGCAGTAAGCCGCCGGGACTAGTGGGGGAGACCCAGTACTTC
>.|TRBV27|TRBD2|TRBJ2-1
CASSFSSGGPGEQFF
TGTGCCAGCAGTTTTAGTAGCGGGGGGCCGGGGGAGCAGTTCTTC
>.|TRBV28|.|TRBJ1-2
CASTHPQGRSRWGYTF
TGTGCCAGCACCCATCCACAGGGTCGTAGTCGCTGGGGCTACACCTTC